The TCR beta chain described here comes from a study of T cells in Graves' hyperthyroidism and ophthalmopathy. The study's findings and limits: A median around six months before onset, the model predicted ophthalmopathy.

The CDR3 totals 14 residues. Germline values: CDR1 KGHSH, CDR2 LQKENI. Trimming at V came to 2 bases and at J to 6 bases, leaving 6 bases not matched to a gene. This clonotype was counted many times. Antigen: not known. RNA transcripts were the template for amplifying TCR beta CDR3 regions. A first-round RT-PCR of the TCR CDR3 used the HTBI primer set. TCRdb fed the multiplex PCR reads into MiXCR, producing one record per CDR3 protein. This repertoire shows about 710,000 distinct CDR3 sequences, 16% found once; its top ten account for around 7.7%. Subjects aged 18 to 65 presented with newly diagnosed hyperthyroidism of less than 2 months' duration.

This sequence originates from a young man with Graves' hyperthyroidism. This chain links TRBV18 with TRBJ1-2, with 7 bases identical to TRBD1. The sample consisted of blood. Here the CDR3 reads CASSPGQELDGYTF. As DNA, the CDR3 is TGTGCCAGCTCACCAGGACAGGAGCTCGATGGCTACACCTTC.